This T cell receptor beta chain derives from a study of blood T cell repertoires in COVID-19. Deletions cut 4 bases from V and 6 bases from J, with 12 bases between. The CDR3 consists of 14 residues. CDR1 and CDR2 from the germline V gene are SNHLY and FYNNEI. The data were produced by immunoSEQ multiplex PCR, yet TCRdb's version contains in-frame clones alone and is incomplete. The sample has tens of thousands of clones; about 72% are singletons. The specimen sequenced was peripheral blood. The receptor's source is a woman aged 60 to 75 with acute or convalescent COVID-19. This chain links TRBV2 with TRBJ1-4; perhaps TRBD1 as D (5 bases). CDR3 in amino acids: CASSGGRVDEKLFF. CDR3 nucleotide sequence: TGTGCCAGCAGTGGCGGCAGGGTGGATGAAAAACTGTTTTTT. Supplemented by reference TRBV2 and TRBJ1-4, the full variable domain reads EPEVTQTPSHQVTQMGQEVILRCVPISNHLYFYWYRQILGQKVEFLVSFYNNEISEKSEIFDDQFSVERPDGSNFTLKIRSTKLEDSAMYFCASSGGRVDEKLFFGSGTQLSVL.